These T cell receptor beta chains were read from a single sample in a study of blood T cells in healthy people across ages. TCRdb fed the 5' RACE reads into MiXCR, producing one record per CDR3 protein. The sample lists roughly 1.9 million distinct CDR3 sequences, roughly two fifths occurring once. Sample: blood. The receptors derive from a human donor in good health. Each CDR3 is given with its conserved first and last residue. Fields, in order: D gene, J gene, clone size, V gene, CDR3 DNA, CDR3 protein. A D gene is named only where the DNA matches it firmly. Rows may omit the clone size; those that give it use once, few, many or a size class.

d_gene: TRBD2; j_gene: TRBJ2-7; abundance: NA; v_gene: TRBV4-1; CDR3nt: TGCGCCAGCAGCCCCCTGCTCTTGGACGGGGGGAGGTACGAGCAGTACTTC; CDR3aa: CASSPLLLDGGRYEQYF
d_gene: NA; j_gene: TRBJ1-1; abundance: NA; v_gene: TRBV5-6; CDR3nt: TGTGCCAGCAGCTTTTTTCGGACCTATGGGAACACTGAAGCTTTCTTT; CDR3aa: CASSFFRTYGNTEAFF
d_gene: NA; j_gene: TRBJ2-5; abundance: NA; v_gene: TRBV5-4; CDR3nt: TGTGCCAGCAGCTCAGTCTGGGAGACCCAGTACTTC; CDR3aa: CASSSVWETQYF
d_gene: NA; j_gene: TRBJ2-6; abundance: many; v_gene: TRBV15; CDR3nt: TGTGCCACCAGCAGGTCGGGGGCCAACGTCCTGACTTTC; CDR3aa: CATSRSGANVLTF
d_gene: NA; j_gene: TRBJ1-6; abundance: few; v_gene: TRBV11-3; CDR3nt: TGTGCCAGCAGCTTAAGTAACGTTAGGGGTTCACCCCTCCACTTT; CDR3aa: CASSLSNVRGSPLHF
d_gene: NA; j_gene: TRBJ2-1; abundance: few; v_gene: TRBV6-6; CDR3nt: TGTGCCACCAAAACCGGGCTGAGGGCGAAGATAAGCAATGAGCAGTTCTTC; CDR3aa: CATKTGLRAKISNEQFF
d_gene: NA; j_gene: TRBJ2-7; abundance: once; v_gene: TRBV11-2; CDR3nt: TGTGCCAGCAGCTTAGAGGGGGCGGATATTTTCAATGAGCAGTACTTC; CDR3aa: CASSLEGADIFNEQYF
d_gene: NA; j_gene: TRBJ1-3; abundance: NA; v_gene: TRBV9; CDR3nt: TGTGCCAGCAGCGCAGAAAATAGGGACACCATATATTTT; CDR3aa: CASSAENRDTIYF
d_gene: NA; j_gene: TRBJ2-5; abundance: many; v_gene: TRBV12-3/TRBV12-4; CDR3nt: TGTGCCAGCAGTTTAGAACTAGGAGAGACCCAGTACTTC; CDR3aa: CASSLELGETQYF
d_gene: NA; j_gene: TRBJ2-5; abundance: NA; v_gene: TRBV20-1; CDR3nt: TGCAGTGCTAGAGATGGAACCGTCTTCGAGACCCAGTACTTC; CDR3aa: CSARDGTVFETQYF
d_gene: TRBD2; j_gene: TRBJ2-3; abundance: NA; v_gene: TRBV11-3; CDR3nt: TGTGCCAGCAGTATTCTCGGGACTAGCCTGGCAGATACGCAGTATTTT; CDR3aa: CASSILGTSLADTQYF
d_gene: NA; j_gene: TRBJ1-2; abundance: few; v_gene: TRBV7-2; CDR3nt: TGTGCCAGCAGTCTTTACCGGACAGTGGGGGGCTACACCTTC; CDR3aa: CASSLYRTVGGYTF
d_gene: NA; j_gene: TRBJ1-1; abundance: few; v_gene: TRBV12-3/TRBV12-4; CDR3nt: TGTGCCAGCAGTTTATGGAGTGAAGCTTTCTTT; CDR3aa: CASSLWSEAFF
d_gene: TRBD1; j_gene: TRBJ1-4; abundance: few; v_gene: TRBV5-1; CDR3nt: TGCGCCAGCAGCACCGGGGACAGAGAAGATGAAAAACTGTTTTTT; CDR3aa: CASSTGDREDEKLFF
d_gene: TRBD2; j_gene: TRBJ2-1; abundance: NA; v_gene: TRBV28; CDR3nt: TGTGCCAGTAGCTTATACGGAGGCAGGGAGGGGAATGAGCAGTTCTTC; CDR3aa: CASSLYGGREGNEQFF
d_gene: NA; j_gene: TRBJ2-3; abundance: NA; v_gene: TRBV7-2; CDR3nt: TGTGCCAGCAGCTTAGCGCCGACGGCAGATACGCAGTATTTT; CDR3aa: CASSLAPTADTQYF
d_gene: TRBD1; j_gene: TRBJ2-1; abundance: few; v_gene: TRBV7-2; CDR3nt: TGTGGGTCGGGACAGGGGGTATACAATGAGCAGTTCTTC; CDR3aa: CGSGQGVYNEQFF
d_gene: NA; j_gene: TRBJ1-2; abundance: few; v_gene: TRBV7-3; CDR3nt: TGTGCCAGCAGCCCCGATGGGGGGCTTAACTATGGCTACACCTTC; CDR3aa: CASSPDGGLNYGYTF
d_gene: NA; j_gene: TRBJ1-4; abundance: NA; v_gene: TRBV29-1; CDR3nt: TGCAGCGTTGTCGAAGGGATTAATGAAAAACTGTTTTTT; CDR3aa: CSVVEGINEKLFF
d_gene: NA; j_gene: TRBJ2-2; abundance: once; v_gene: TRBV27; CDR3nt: TGTGCCAGTAGTTTCGGAGTAAACACCGGGGAGCGGTTTTTT; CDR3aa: CASSFGVNTGERFF
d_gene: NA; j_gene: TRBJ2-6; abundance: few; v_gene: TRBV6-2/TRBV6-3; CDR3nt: TGTGCCAGCAGGTCCGTTGGGGGGGCCAACGTCCTGACTTTC; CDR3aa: CASRSVGGANVLTF
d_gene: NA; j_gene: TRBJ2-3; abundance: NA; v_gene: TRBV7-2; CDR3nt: TGTGCCAGCAGCTTATCCAAGACCGCAGATACGCAGTATTTT; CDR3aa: CASSLSKTADTQYF
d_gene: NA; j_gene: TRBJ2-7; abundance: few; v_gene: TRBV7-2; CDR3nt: TGTGCCAGCAGCTTAGAGGGACTCCAGAGCTCCTACGAGCAGTACTTC; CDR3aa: CASSLEGLQSSYEQYF
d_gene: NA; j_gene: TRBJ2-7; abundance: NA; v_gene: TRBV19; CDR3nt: TGTGCCAGTAGTATAGACAGGGAAGGGAGCTCCTACGGGCAGTACTTC; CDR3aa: CASSIDREGSSYGQYF
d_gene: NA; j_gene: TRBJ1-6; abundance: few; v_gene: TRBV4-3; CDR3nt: TGCGCCAGCAGCCAAGACCCTCAGGGACTTAGCTCCTATAATTCACCCCTCCACTTT; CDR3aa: CASSQDPQGLSSYNSPLHF
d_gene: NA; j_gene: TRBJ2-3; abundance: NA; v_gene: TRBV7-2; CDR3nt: TGTGCCAGCAGGTTCGCCTCCGTCACAGATACGCAGTATTTT; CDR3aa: CASRFASVTDTQYF
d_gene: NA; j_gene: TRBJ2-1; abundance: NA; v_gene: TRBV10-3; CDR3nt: TGTGCCATCTGGATCAAAGGGGAGGATGAGCAGTTCTTC; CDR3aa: CAIWIKGEDEQFF
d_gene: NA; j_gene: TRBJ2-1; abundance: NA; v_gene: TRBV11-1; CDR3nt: TGTGCCAGCAGCCGGCGCAGCACCTACAATGAGCAGTTCTTC; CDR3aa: CASSRRSTYNEQFF
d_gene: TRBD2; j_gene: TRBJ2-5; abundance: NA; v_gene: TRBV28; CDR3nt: TGTGCCAGCAGCCGAATCCGGGGAGGGATGAAGACCCAGTACTTC; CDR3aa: CASSRIRGGMKTQYF
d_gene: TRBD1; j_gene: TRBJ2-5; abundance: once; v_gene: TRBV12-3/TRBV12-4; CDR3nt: TGTGCCAGCAGTTTCCCCCGGGACAGGTACCAAGAGACCCAGTACTTC; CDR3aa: CASSFPRDRYQETQYF
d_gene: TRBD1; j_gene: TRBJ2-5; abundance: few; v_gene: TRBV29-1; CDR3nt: TGCAGCGTTGGCGGTAGGGGGCTGGAGACCCAGTACTTC; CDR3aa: CSVGGRGLETQYF
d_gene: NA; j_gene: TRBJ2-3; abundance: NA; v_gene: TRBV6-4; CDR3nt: TGTGCCAGCAGTGAAGGTCCCTTTGTGAGAAATACGCAGTATTTT; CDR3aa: CASSEGPFVRNTQYF
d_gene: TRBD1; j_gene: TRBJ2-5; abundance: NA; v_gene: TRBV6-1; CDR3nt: TGTGCCAGCACCACCACCTCGCTGGACAGGAGATCTCAAGAGACCCAGTACTTC; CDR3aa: CASTTTSLDRRSQETQYF
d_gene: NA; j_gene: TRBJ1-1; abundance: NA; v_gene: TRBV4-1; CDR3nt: TGCGCCAGCAGCCAAGAGGAGTTGAACACTGAAGCTTTCTTT; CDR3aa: CASSQEELNTEAFF
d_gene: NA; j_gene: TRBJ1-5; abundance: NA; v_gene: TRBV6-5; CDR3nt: TGTGCCAGCAGTTCCGGGACAAGGCACCGATATAGCAATCAGCCCCAGCATTTT; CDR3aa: CASSSGTRHRYSNQPQHF
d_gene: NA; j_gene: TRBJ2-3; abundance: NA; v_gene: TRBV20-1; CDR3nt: TGCAGTGTCCCCCCCGGGGTTTATGGCACAGATACGCAGTATTTT; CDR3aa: CSVPPGVYGTDTQYF